This passage covers 7 T cell receptor beta chains from one sample sequenced in a study of cytomegalovirus exposure and HLA in healthy donors. TCRdb keeps only in-frame clones here, not all; method: immunoSEQ multiplex PCR. Of more than 75,000 clones in the sample, more than 85% were seen once. Sequencing was carried out using PBMCs. Source of these receptors: a man aged 18 to 30 in good health and CMV-seronegative.

This CDR3 is CASSNPQGANSPLHF. As DNA, the CDR3 is TGTGCCAGCAGTAACCCACAGGGGGCAAATTCACCCCTCCACTTT. This sequence joins TRBV6-5 and TRBJ1-6, with TRBD1 matching over 9 bases. The CDR3 is made up of 15 amino acids. Trimming cost V 5 bases and J 7 bases; bases outside gene matches: 6. Germline V gene lookup returns CDR1 MNHEY and CDR2 SVGAGI.

This chain links TRBV2 with TRBJ1-1; D possibly corresponds to TRBD1 (5 bases). This CDR3 has 13 residues. Germline CDR1 reads SNHLY; CDR2 reads FYNNEI. The V end was cut by 8 bases, the J end by 1 base, with 11 bases between. CDR3 sequence reads: CASRGDENTEAFF. Here the CDR3 DNA reads TGTGCCAGCCGGGGGGACGAGAACACTGAAGCTTTCTTT.

The chain employs TRBV2 and TRBJ2-5; 7 bases align to TRBD2. With V trimmed by 11 bases and J by 5 bases, 5 bases remained unmatched. The CDR3 has 11 residues. Germline CDR1 is SNHLY and CDR2 is FYNNEI. Here the CDR3 reads CAGEGTETQYF. CDR3 nucleotides: TGTGCCGGGGAGGGGACGGAGACCCAGTACTTC. Full variable domain (remainder filled in from reference TRBV2 and TRBJ2-5): EPEVTQTPSHQVTQMGQEVILRCVPISNHLYFYWYRQILGQKVEFLVSFYNNEISEKSEIFDDQFSVERPDGSNFTLKIRSTKLEDSAMYFCAGEGTETQYFGPGTRLLVL.

V usage is TRBV9 and J usage is TRBJ2-7; D might be TRBD2 (5 bases). The CDR3 is 14 amino acids. V lost 1 base to trimming and J lost 1 base, with 9 bases between them. Germline assignment: CDR1 SGDLS and CDR2 YYNGEE. The CDR3 bases are TGTGCCAGCAGCGTAACCCCGGGATCCTACGAGCAGTACTTC. Translation gives CASSVTPGSYEQYF.

The J gene is TRBJ2-2, the V gene TRBV7-6, with 11 bases lining up with TRBD1. The CDR3 extends over 16 amino acids. The germline gives CDR1 SGHVS, CDR2 FNYEAQ. J lost 2 bases, V lost 3 bases, and 2 bases had no gene match. The CDR3 nucleotides read TGTGCCAGCAGCTTGGGGACAGGGGGAAACACCGGGGAGCTGTTTTTT. Residues: CASSLGTGGNTGELFF.

The chain joins TRBV6-1 to TRBJ1-5; D uncertain. The CDR3 is 14 residues long. With 2 bases removed from V and 5 bases from J, the gap between germline ends came to 10 bases. CDR1 MNHNS and CDR2 SASEGT come from the germline V gene. As DNA, the CDR3 is TGTGCCAGCAGTGAACCTGGCAGTCATCAGCCCCAGCATTTT. This translates into CASSEPGSHQPQHF.

The chain links TRBV19 to TRBJ1-4; tentative D call: TRBD1 (5 bases). Trimming shortened V by 5 bases and J by 4 bases, and 17 bases separated the two germline ends. From germline, CDR1 is LNHDA and CDR2 SQIVND (reference sequence). The CDR3 consists of 16 residues. The CDR3: CASSLYPGFGNEKLFF. CDR3 DNA sequence: TGTGCCAGTAGTCTATATCCAGGGTTCGGTAATGAAAAACTGTTTTTT.